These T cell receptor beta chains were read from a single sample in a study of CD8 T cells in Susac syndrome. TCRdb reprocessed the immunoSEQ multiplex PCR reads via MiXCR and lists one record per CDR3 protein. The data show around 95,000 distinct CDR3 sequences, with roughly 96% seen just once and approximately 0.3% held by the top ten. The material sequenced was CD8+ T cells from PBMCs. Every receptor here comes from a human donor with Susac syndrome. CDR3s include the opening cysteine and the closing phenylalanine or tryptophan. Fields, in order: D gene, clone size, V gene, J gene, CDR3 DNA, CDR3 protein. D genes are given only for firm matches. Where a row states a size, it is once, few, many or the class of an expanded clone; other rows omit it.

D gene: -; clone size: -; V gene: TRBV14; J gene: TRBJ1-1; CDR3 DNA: TGTGCCAGCAGCCAAATGTACGGGGGTGACACTGAAGCTTTCTTT; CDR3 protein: CASSQMYGGDTEAFF
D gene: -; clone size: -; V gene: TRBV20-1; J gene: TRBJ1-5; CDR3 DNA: TGCAGTGCTAGGCCAGGGGCAGGGCACGGTCAGCCCCAGCATTTT; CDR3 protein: CSARPGAGHGQPQHF
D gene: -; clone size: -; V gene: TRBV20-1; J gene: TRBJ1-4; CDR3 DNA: TGCAGTGCCAATCCGGGGCAGGGGCTGTTTTTT; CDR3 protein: CSANPGQGLFF
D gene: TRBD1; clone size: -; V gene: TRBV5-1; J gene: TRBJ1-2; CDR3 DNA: TGCGCCAGCAGCTTGGGGGACAGTAACTATGGCTACACCTTC; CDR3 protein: CASSLGDSNYGYTF
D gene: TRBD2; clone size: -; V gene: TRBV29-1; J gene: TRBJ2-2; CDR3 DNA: TGCAGCGTTGTCCAGCGGGGGGGCCTGGGCGGGGAGCTGTTTTTT; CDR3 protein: CSVVQRGGLGGELFF
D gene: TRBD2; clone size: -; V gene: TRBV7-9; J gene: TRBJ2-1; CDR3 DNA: TGTGCCAGCAGCTCCGGGACTAGCGAGTACAATGAGCAGTTCTTC; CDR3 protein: CASSSGTSEYNEQFF
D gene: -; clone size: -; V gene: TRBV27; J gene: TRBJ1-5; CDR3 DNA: TGTGCCAGCAGTCCATCAGCTTATAGCAATCAGCCCCAGCATTTT; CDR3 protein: CASSPSAYSNQPQHF
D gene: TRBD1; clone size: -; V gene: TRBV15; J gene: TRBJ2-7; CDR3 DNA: TGTGCCACCAGCGCCCAGGGGGCGGATGAGCAGTACTTC; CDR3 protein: CATSAQGADEQYF
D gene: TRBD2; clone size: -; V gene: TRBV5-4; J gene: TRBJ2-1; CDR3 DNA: TGTGCCAGCAGCTTGGCCGGGACTAGCGGCAACAATGAGCAGTTCTTC; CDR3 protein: CASSLAGTSGNNEQFF
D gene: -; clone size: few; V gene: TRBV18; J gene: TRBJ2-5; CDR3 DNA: TGTGCCAGCTCAACCCAAGAGACCCAGTACTTC; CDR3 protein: CASSTQETQYF
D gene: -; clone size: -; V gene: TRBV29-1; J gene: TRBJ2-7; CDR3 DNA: TGCAGCGTTGACGGTGCCTACGAGCAGTACTTC; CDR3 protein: CSVDGAYEQYF
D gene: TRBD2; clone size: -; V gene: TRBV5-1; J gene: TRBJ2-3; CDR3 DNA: TGCGCCAGCGCTAGCGGAAGCACAGATACGCAGTATTTT; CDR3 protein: CASASGSTDTQYF
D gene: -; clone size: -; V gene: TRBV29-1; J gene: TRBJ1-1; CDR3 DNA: TGCAGCGTTACCCTTGGGGGTGAAGCTTTCTTT; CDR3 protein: CSVTLGGEAFF
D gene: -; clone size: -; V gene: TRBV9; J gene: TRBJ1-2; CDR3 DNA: TGTGCCAGCAGCGGACCCGTGGGAGGCTACACCTTC; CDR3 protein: CASSGPVGGYTF
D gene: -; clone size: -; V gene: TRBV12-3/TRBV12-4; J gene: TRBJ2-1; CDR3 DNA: TGTGCCAGCAGCACGGACGGCTCCTACAATGAGCAGTTCTTC; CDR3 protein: CASSTDGSYNEQFF
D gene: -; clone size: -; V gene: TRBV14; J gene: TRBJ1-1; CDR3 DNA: TGTGCCAGCAGCCAAGTGGCAGGCGAAGCTTTCTTT; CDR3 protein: CASSQVAGEAFF
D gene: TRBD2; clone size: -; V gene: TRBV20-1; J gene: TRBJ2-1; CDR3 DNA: TGCAGTGCTCCCCGGGGTAGCGGGGTGAATGAGCAGTTCTTC; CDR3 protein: CSAPRGSGVNEQFF
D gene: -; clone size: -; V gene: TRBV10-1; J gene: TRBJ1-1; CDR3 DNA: TGCGCCAGCAGTGAGTCGACTGTCAGCGAAGCTTTCTTT; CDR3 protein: CASSESTVSEAFF
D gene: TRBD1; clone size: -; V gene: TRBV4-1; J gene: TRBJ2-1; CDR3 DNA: TGCGCCAGCAGCCAAGGCCCGGGACAGGGGGTCTACAATGAGCAGTTCTTC; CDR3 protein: CASSQGPGQGVYNEQFF
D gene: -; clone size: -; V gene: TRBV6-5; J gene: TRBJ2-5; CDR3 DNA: TGTGCCAGCAGTTACTCGCCGTTGGGCCGTCTGGGAGAGACCCAGTACTTC; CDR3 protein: CASSYSPLGRLGETQYF
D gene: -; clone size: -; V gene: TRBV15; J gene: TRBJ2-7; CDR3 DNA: TGTGCCACCAGCAGAGCGGGTGAAAGTTACGAGCAGTACTTC; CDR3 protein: CATSRAGESYEQYF
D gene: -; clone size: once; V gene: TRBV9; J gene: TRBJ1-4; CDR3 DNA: TGTGCCAGCAGCTTACGAAGTGGCGGTGAAAAACTGTTTTTT; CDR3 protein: CASSLRSGGEKLFF
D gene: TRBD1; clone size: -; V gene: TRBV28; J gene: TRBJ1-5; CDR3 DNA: TGTGCCAGCAGTCCCTGGACAGGGGGAAATCAGCCCCAGCATTTT; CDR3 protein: CASSPWTGGNQPQHF
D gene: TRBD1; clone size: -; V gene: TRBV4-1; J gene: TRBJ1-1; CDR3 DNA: TGTGCCAGCAGCCACGGACAGGGGGGGACTGAAGCTTTCTTT; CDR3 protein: CASSHGQGGTEAFF
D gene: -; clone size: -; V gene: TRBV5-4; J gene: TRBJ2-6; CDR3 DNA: TGTGCCAGCTACTTCCGAGGGCCTGGGGCCAACGTCCTGACTTTC; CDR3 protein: CASYFRGPGANVLTF
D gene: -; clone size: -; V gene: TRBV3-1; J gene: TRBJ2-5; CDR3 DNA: TGTGCCAGCAGCCGCTGGGGGAAAGCGGAGCAAGAGACCCAGTACTTC; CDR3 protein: CASSRWGKAEQETQYF
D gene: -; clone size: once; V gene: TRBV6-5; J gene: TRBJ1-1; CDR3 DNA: TGTGCCAGCAGTTACTCGACTGGGAATACTGAAGCTTTCTTT; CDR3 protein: CASSYSTGNTEAFF
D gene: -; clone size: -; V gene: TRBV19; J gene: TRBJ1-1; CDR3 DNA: TGTGCCAGTAGTATAGAAGGGAGGATGGCTTTCTTT; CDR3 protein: CASSIEGRMAFF
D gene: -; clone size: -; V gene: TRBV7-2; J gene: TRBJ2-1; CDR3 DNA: TGTGCCAGCAGCATTAGACCCGGAGATGAGCAGTTCTTC; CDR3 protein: CASSIRPGDEQFF
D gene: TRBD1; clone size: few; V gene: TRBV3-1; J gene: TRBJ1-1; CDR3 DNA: TGTGCCAGCAGCCAGGGACAGGGGAGCACTGAAGCTTTCTTT; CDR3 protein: CASSQGQGSTEAFF
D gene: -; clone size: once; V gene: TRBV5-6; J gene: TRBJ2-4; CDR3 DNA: TGTGCCAGCAGCCACCAGGGGCCCCAAAACATTCAGTACTTC; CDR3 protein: CASSHQGPQNIQYF